The clone carrying this T cell receptor (beta chain) was recorded many times. The data belong to a study of early T cells in non-severe SARS-CoV-2 infection. A single record per CDR3 protein comes from TCRdb applying MiXCR to the 5' RACE reads. The sample shows fewer than 100,000 distinct CDR3 sequences, around a tenth of them seen only once. The germline gives CDR1 SGHAT, CDR2 FQDESV (reference sequence). CDR3 size: 14 residues. V lost 1 base and J 7 bases, leaving 11 bases between the germline ends. The chain uses TRBV11-1 and TRBJ2-1; tentatively, D is TRBD2 (5 bases). Sequences were obtained from whole blood. This clonotype originated in an adult who was a healthcare worker with PCR-confirmed SARS-CoV-2 infection or an uninfected control (not recorded which). The CDR3 spells CASSLEPPGNEQFF. The CDR3 region has the DNA TGTGCCAGCAGCTTAGAACCCCCGGGAAATGAGCAGTTCTTC.